Sequencing of this TCR beta chain was carried out in a study of human T cells and chemical hapten exposure. Broader study findings: More PT1 expanded TCRs went with higher patch test scores. Expanded TCR sets contained significantly more large CDR3 similarity clusters than controls.

The length of the CDR3 is 14 residues. The ends were cut back, 4 bases at V and 5 bases at J, with 15 bases in the middle. Germline V lookup: CDR1 SGHTA, CDR2 FQGNSA. TCRdb processed the RACE reads anew with MiXCR; each CDR3 protein has one entry. The table records 70,000 to 90,000 distinct CDR3 sequences, under 11% of them present only once. The time point denotes: patch test 2, 6 weeks after DPC sensitization. Treatment specified: therapeutic diphenylcyclopropenone sensitization with weekly scalp DPC. The sample holds many counts of this clonotype. Its specificity is unknown. V and J are TRBV7-2 and TRBJ2-7, with D unresolved. The TCR was taken from a woman aged 45 to 65 with alopecia areata. Some clones in this sample may be carry-over from other donors' samples. Sequencing used whole blood, obtained in connection with sensitization to the hapten diphenylcyclopropenone (DPC). The CDR3 coding sequence is TGTGCCAGCAGCTCCGGCCCGAGGAGCGACGAGCAGTACTTC. This encodes CASSSGPRSDEQYF. The full variable domain, rest sourced from reference TRBV7-2 and TRBJ2-7, is GAGVSQSPSNKVTEKGKDVELRCDPISGHTALYWYRQSLGQGLEFLIYFQGNSAPDKSGLPSDRFSAERTGGSVSTLTIQRTQQEDSAVYLCASSSGPRSDEQYFGPGTRLTVT.